This TCR beta chain was sequenced during a study of cytomegalovirus exposure and HLA in healthy donors. Study in general: An early data release held tens of millions of unique TCRs from HLA-typed donors. Study-level findings and limits: HLA allele associations emerged for around 16,000 TCR beta sequences in a later analysis, at 0.05 false discovery rate. The Asian-associated ancestry cluster reportedly had fewer N-insertions than the approximately 700-donor mean in a later analysis.

The PCR used 60 Vbeta and 13 Jbeta primers. The protocol was immunoSEQ multiplex PCR, while the TCRdb copy is restricted to in-frame clones and leaves out a portion. The sample records around 180,000 clones, 70% to 85% being singletons. This CDR3 contains 16 residues. J gave up 0 bases and V 5 bases, and 8 bases lay outside the gene matches. Germline CDR1 SGHAT, CDR2 FQNNGV. Concerning this clone itself: Antigen: not known.

The clonotype was recovered from a girl aged 2 to 10 in good health and CMV-seropositive. The chain couples TRBV11-2 to TRBJ2-3; TRBD2 agrees at 7 bases. The sequencing sample was made of PBMCs. The CDR3 protein is CASSLTHSGSTDTQYF. In nucleotides, the CDR3 is TGTGCCAGCAGCCTAACCCATAGCGGGAGCACAGATACGCAGTATTTT.